Presented here are 14 T cell receptor beta chains from one specimen sequenced in a study of post-analysis software for immune sequencing data. Findings and caveats of the study: When patients were compared with controls, four to six TRBV segments were more frequent, TRBV5-6, TRBV5-1 and TRBV20-1 among them.

These receptors lack a known antigen. Unique molecular identifiers were present in the TCR beta cDNA libraries. TCRdb processed the PCR reads anew with MiXCR; each CDR3 protein has one entry. The sample shows approximately 570,000 distinct CDR3 sequences, 44% of them seen only once. The material sequenced was blood. The receptors stem from a girl aged 10 to 17 with multiple sclerosis.

The gene calls are TRBV6-2 or TRBV6-3 and TRBJ2-5; possibly TRBD2 for D (6 bases). This CDR3 is 16 amino acids long. Germline-derived CDR1 and CDR2 are MNHEY and SVGEGT. V gave up 7 bases and J gave up 5 bases, with 23 bases separating them. DNA for the CDR3: TGTGCCAGCACCCAGGAAGGGGCCGTCCGGGAGGAGACCCAGTACTTC. This translates into CASTQEGAVREETQYF.

This clonotype has only a few counts. The gene calls are TRBV20-1 and TRBJ2-5, with D perhaps TRBD2 (6 bases). CDR1 is DFQATT and CDR2 is SNEGSKA in the germline V gene (reference sequence). There are 12 residues in the CDR3. V lost 3 bases to trimming and J lost 5 bases, with 10 bases between them. The CDR3 region is CSASRGKETQYF. CDR3 nucleotide sequence: TGCAGTGCTAGTCGGGGGAAGGAGACCCAGTACTTC.

J is TRBJ2-1 and V is TRBV27, with 9 bases fitting TRBD1. The CDR3 runs 12 residues. After removal of 5 bases from V and 14 bases from J, the junction contained 7 bases not matched to a gene. CDR1 and CDR2 (germline): MNHEY, SMNVEV (reference sequence). The CDR3 DNA reads TGTGCCAGCAGTGCCGGGACAGGGTTCGAGTTCTTC. This codes for CASSAGTGFEFF.

This clonotype was detected a few times. The chain is built from TRBV12-3 or TRBV12-4 and TRBJ2-7, with D perhaps matching TRBD2 (5 bases). The CDR3 extends over 17 amino acids. Trimming left V 5 bases short and J 2 bases short, with 22 bases between. Here the CDR3 reads CASSALSRIASPYEQYF. The CDR3 region has the DNA TGTGCCAGCAGTGCCCTATCCCGTATAGCGTCCCCCTACGAGCAGTACTTC.

The chain uses TRBV5-1 and TRBJ2-1; D is unresolved. The V end was cut by 0 bases, the J end by 5 bases, with 9 bases between. This CDR3 has 14 amino acids. Germline V lookup: CDR1 SGHRS, CDR2 YFSETQ. The CDR3 loop is CASSLGGTDNEQFF. In DNA form, the CDR3 reads TGCGCCAGCAGCTTGGGTGGCACCGACAATGAGCAGTTCTTC.

This clonotype occurred once. The genes are TRBV7-2 and TRBJ2-1; no firm D call. The CDR3 has 13 residues. Trimming removed 4 bases at V and 8 bases at J, with 12 bases between. The germline CDR1 and CDR2 sequences are SGHTA and FQGNSA. CDR3: CASSWTGDHEQFF. The CDR3 DNA is TGTGCCAGCAGCTGGACCGGAGACCATGAGCAGTTCTTC.

J is TRBJ1-1 and V is TRBV12-3 or TRBV12-4; a possible D gene is TRBD1 (6 bases). V was shortened by 7 bases and J by 10 bases, with 16 bases between the two germline ends. The CDR3 is 12 residues long. The CDR3 sequence is CASTQGSSGAFF. DNA for the CDR3: TGTGCCAGCACCCAGGGGTCCAGTGGAGCTTTCTTT.

J is TRBJ2-6 and V is TRBV10-3; TRBD1 matches 8 bases. The V gene's germline CDR1 is ENHRY and CDR2 SYGVKD. The length of the CDR3 is 17 residues. V gave up 7 bases and J gave up 0 bases; unmatched junction bases: 8. DNA for the CDR3: TGTGCCATCACCAGGGGGCCCCTGGTCTCTGGGGCCAACGTCCTGACTTTC. Translation: CAITRGPLVSGANVLTF.

The chain combines TRBV6-6 with TRBJ2-5; no definite D call. Germline V gene lookup returns CDR1 MNHNY and CDR2 SVGAGI (reference sequence). The CDR3 runs 13 residues. Trimming shortened V by 10 bases and J by 5 bases, and 17 bases separated the two germline ends. CDR3 residues: CATYTPGPETQYF. In DNA form, the CDR3 reads TGTGCCACCTACACCCCGGGCCCGGAGACCCAGTACTTC.

The chain couples TRBV12-3 or TRBV12-4 to TRBJ2-3, with unresolved D. The length of the CDR3 is 11 residues. V lost 6 bases and J 6 bases, leaving 7 bases between the germline ends. The CDR3 is CASRSRDTQYF. DNA for the CDR3: TGTGCCAGCAGGTCGAGGGATACGCAGTATTTT.

This clonotype was detected only a few times. The chain joins TRBV6-5 to TRBJ1-1; no firm D call. V was shortened by 6 bases and J by 7 bases, with 12 bases between the two germline ends. Germline V gene sequence: CDR1 MNHEY, CDR2 SVGAGI. The CDR3 is 12 amino acids. The DNA for the CDR3 is TGTGCCAGCAGCGAAGACCGAGTTGAAGCTTTCTTT. Residues: CASSEDRVEAFF.

The chain recombines TRBV20-1 with TRBJ2-1, with 9 nucleotides matching TRBD2. In germline, CDR1 is DFQATT, CDR2 SNEGSKA (reference sequence). This CDR3 region has 17 residues. The V segment lost 0 bases and the J segment 1 base; nucleotides outside the gene matches: 7. CDR3 amino acids: CSARDFRLAASYNEQFF. The CDR3 nucleotides read TGCAGTGCTAGAGACTTCCGACTAGCGGCTTCCTACAATGAGCAGTTCTTC.

V is TRBV7-2 and J is TRBJ1-1; 7 bases are a match to TRBD1. Germline V gene lookup returns CDR1 SGHTA and CDR2 FQGNSA. CDR3 length: 14 residues. With V trimmed by 5 bases and J by 4 bases, 7 bases remained unmatched. For the CDR3, the DNA is TGTGCCAGCAGCGTGCAAGACAGGGCCACTGAAGCTTTCTTT. Translated: CASSVQDRATEAFF.

This rearrangement joins TRBV20-1 to TRBJ2-5; D not certain. Germline assignment: CDR1 DFQATT and CDR2 SNEGSKA (reference sequence). Trimming stripped 1 base from V and 0 bases from J, with 12 bases between. The CDR3 extends over 15 amino acids. The CDR3 nucleotides read TGCAGTGCTAGAGGGACGGCGCGGTACCAAGAGACCCAGTACTTC. It codes for CSARGTARYQETQYF.